The next 25 T cell receptor beta chains were all read from a single sample in a study of blood T cell repertoires in COVID-19. Some clones are missing from TCRdb's copy, which holds only in-frame ones; the method was immunoSEQ multiplex PCR. The sample has about 170,000 clones, around two thirds seen once. What was sequenced was peripheral blood. The receptors shown here come from a woman older than 75 with acute or convalescent COVID-19.

This clone was seen only a few times. The J gene is TRBJ2-1, the V gene TRBV9, with 10 nucleotides matching TRBD2. The trim removed 1 base at V and 7 bases at J, leaving 5 bases unmatched. Germline V gives CDR1 SGDLS, CDR2 YYNGEE. The CDR3 covers 15 residues. The CDR3 DNA sequence: TGTGCCAGCAGCGTAAGGATAGCGGGAGGTAATGAGCAGTTCTTC. It codes for CASSVRIAGGNEQFF.

The rearrangement uses TRBV19 and TRBJ2-1; possible D gene TRBD2, 7 bases. CDR3 length: 15 amino acids. Germline V lookup: CDR1 LNHDA, CDR2 SQIVND (reference sequence). Trimming removed 3 bases from V and 8 bases from J, with 17 bases in between. DNA for the CDR3: TGTGCCAGTAGTATCTGGTTATCGGGGGGCGATGAGCAGTTCTTC. It yields the protein CASSIWLSGGDEQFF.

The V gene is TRBV27, the J gene TRBJ2-1; TRBD2 agrees at 7 bases. V trimming: 3 bases; J trimming: 11 bases; junction bases outside the gene matches: 16. The CDR3 contains 16 residues. CDR1 is MNHEY, CDR2 SMNVEV, per germline (reference sequence). CDR3 sequence: CASSFLPAPSGGQQFF. CDR3 DNA: TGTGCCAGCAGTTTTCTCCCAGCCCCTAGCGGCGGTCAGCAGTTCTTC.

This chain uses TRBV4-1 with TRBJ1-2; D uncertain. This CDR3 is built from 14 residues. Trimming pared 1 base from V and 8 bases from J, leaving 14 bases between. Germline V gene lookup returns CDR1 MGHRA and CDR2 YSYEKL. The CDR3 region has the DNA TGCGCCAGCAGCCAAGGGCCCCTCTTGGTGGGCTACACCTTC. It translates to CASSQGPLLVGYTF.

In its sample, this clone was seen a few times. V usage is TRBV28 and J usage is TRBJ1-6, with unresolved D. CDR1 is MDHEN and CDR2 is SYDVKM in the germline V gene. The germline V and J ends were trimmed by 2 bases and 7 bases, with 3 bases remaining between them. The CDR3 sequence is 12 residues long. In DNA form, the CDR3 reads TGTGCCAGCAGTTTAATAAATTCACCCCTCCACTTT. It codes for CASSLINSPLHF.

The V call is TRBV18, the J call TRBJ2-5; weak D call: TRBD2 (6 bases). In germline, CDR1 is KGHSH, CDR2 LQKENI. The CDR3 runs 13 residues. V lost 3 bases and J 3 bases, leaving 8 bases between the germline ends. CDR3 protein: CASSPGGEETQYF. The CDR3 bases are TGTGCCAGCTCACCCGGCGGGGAAGAGACCCAGTACTTC.

The V gene is TRBV10-3, the J gene TRBJ2-7; D possibly corresponds to TRBD2 (5 bases). Germline V CDR1 and CDR2: ENHRY, SYGVKD. The CDR3 has 12 residues. The V and J ends lost 6 bases and 6 bases respectively, with 12 bases between them. The CDR3 DNA reads as TGTGCCATCAGGACGGCGGGCCGCGAGCAGTACTTC. It encodes CAIRTAGREQYF.

The rearrangement links TRBV6-4 to TRBJ2-5; TRBD1 might be the D (5 bases). Between the trimmed V and J ends, which lost 6 bases and 1 base, there was a span of 9 bases. The CDR3 runs 13 residues. Germline loops: CDR1 MRHNA, CDR2 SNTAGT. The CDR3 loop is CASSGQVQETQYF. In nucleotides, the CDR3 is TGTGCCAGCAGCGGACAAGTCCAAGAGACCCAGTACTTC.

The J gene is TRBJ1-5, the V gene TRBV6-1, with D possibly matching TRBD1 (5 bases). Between the trimmed V and J ends, which lost 2 bases and 5 bases, there was a span of 13 bases. This CDR3 is built from 15 residues. Germline V gene data show CDR1 as MNHNS and CDR2 as SASEGT. The CDR3, as DNA: TGTGCCAGCAGTGAAATGTCAGGGTGGTATCAGCCCCAGCATTTT. Translating gives CASSEMSGWYQPQHF.

V and J are TRBV19 and TRBJ1-6; 9 bases agree with TRBD1. CDR3 length equals 15 residues. The V gene end was trimmed by 2 bases and the J gene end by 10 bases; junction bases not matched to a gene: 6. Per germline, CDR1 LNHDA and CDR2 SQIVND (reference sequence). The CDR3 nucleotides read TGTGCCAGTAGTATAATGGGACAGGGTGGCTCACCCCTCCACTTT. It specifies CASSIMGQGGSPLHF.

The chain carries TRBV10-1 and TRBJ2-1, with TRBD2 identical over 12 bases. CDR1 is WNHNN and CDR2 is SYGVQD in the germline V gene (reference sequence). V lost 7 bases, J lost 9 bases, and 10 bases stayed unmatched. The CDR3 runs to 15 residues. As DNA, the CDR3 is TGCGCCAGCATTCTGACTAGCGGGGGAAAATTTGAGCAGTTCTTC. Its translation is CASILTSGGKFEQFF.

V and J are TRBV2 and TRBJ1-6; the D gene is possibly TRBD1 (5 bases). The ends were cut back, 0 bases at V and 5 bases at J, with 8 bases in the middle. CDR1 is SNHLY and CDR2 is FYNNEI in the germline V gene. CDR3 size: 15 residues. The CDR3 protein is CASSEAGEDNSPLHF. The CDR3 DNA sequence: TGTGCCAGCAGTGAAGCAGGGGAGGATAATTCACCCCTCCACTTT.

CDR3 region: CASRGAQYTQYF. The CDR3 nucleotides are TGTGCCAGCAGGGGGGCACAGTATACGCAGTATTTT. The J gene is TRBJ2-3, the V gene TRBV6-5, with D perhaps TRBD1 (6 bases). V lost 6 bases and J lost 7, with 11 bases in between. Germline lookup yields CDR1 MNHEY and CDR2 SVGAGI. CDR3 length: 12 residues.

This rearrangement joins TRBV23-1 to TRBJ1-4, with 7 nucleotides matching TRBD1. TRBV23-1 is marked as an open reading frame, function uncertain. This CDR3 comprises 15 residues. V lost 5 bases to trimming and J lost 5 bases; unmatched junction nucleotides: 8. The CDR3 here is CASSATGQSNEKLFF. DNA for the CDR3: TGCGCCAGCAGTGCTACGGGACAGTCCAATGAAAAACTGTTTTTT.

The chain recombines TRBV4-1 with TRBJ2-1, with 7 bases that match TRBD2. This CDR3 has 17 amino acids. The V and J ends lost 0 bases and 3 bases, in that order; junction bases with no gene match: 8. The germline CDR1 and CDR2 sequences are MGHRA and YSYEKL. The CDR3 sequence is CASSQDRAGSYYNEQFF. CDR3 nucleotide sequence: TGCGCCAGCAGCCAAGATCGAGCGGGAAGCTACTACAATGAGCAGTTCTTC.

V is TRBV6-5 and J is TRBJ2-1, with a possible D match to TRBD2 (6 bases). V dropped 6 bases and J dropped 3 bases, with 15 bases sitting between them. The V gene's germline CDR1 is MNHEY and CDR2 SVGAGI. This CDR3 has 15 amino acids. The CDR3: CASRRDLALYNEQFF. The CDR3 DNA sequence: TGTGCCAGCAGACGGGACTTGGCCCTCTACAATGAGCAGTTCTTC.

This chain connects TRBV7-9 to TRBJ1-5; D uncertain. CDR3 length: 14 amino acids. CDR1 and CDR2 (germline): SEHNR, FQNEAQ (reference sequence). Trimming shortened V by 4 bases and J by 1 base, and 8 bases separated the two germline ends. The CDR3 DNA sequence: TGTGCCAGCAGCTATACTAACAGCAATCAGCCCCAGCATTTT. It encodes CASSYTNSNQPQHF.

V and J are TRBV28 and TRBJ1-2, with D maybe TRBD1 (6 bases). This CDR3 has 13 residues. Trimming removed 5 bases at V and 5 bases at J, with 12 bases between. Germline V gives CDR1 MDHEN, CDR2 SYDVKM. The CDR3 here is CASSTTGKYGYTF. The CDR3 DNA sequence: TGTGCCAGCAGTACTACAGGGAAGTATGGCTACACCTTC.

The CDR3 loop reads CASSLDISEPYEQYF. The CDR3 nucleotides are TGTGCCAGCAGCTTGGATATCTCGGAGCCCTACGAGCAGTACTTC. The chain couples TRBV5-4 to TRBJ2-7; D is unclear. The germline V gene has CDR1 SGHNT and CDR2 YYREEE (reference sequence). The CDR3 is 15 amino acids. Trimming took off 0 bases at V and 2 bases at J, with 12 bases between the two ends.

CDR3 sequence (DNA): TGTGCCAGCAGCTGGGACTACCAAGAGACCCAGTACTTC. Translated, it gives CASSWDYQETQYF. The rearrangement links TRBV7-2 to TRBJ2-5, with D possibly matching TRBD2 (6 bases). The CDR3 extends over 13 amino acids. Looked up from germline, CDR1 is SGHTA and CDR2 is FQGNSA. Trimming shortened V by 4 bases and J by 0 bases, and 6 bases separated the two germline ends. Looking up the rest from reference TRBV7-2 and TRBJ2-5 gives the full variable domain: GAGVSQSPSNKVTEKGKDVELRCDPISGHTALYWYRQSLGQGLEFLIYFQGNSAPDKSGLPSDRFSAERTGGSVSTLTIQRTQQEDSAVYLCASSWDYQETQYFGPGTRLLVL.

The genes are TRBV3-1 (or the pseudogene TRBV3-2) and TRBJ2-3; 12 bases align to TRBD2. This CDR3 has 14 amino acids. Germline V CDR1 and CDR2: LGHDT, YNNKEL (reference sequence). Germline trimming cut 3 bases from V and 15 bases from J; bases unmatched to any gene: 10. The CDR3 nucleotides are TGTGCCAGCAGCCACTGGACTAGCGGGACCCTTCCCTATTTT. Its translation: CASSHWTSGTLPYF.

V and J are TRBV6-6 and TRBJ1-6, with D hard to call. The CDR3 covers 15 residues. V lost 7 bases, J lost 0 bases, and 10 bases lay in between. Germline assignment: CDR1 MNHNY and CDR2 SVGAGI (reference sequence). The CDR3 loop is CASIPGDSYNSPLHF. The CDR3 nucleotides are TGTGCCAGCATCCCCGGGGACTCCTATAATTCACCCCTCCACTTT.

There are a few counts of this clone. DNA for the CDR3: TGTGCCAGCAGTAGCGGGGGATATACAGATACGCAGTATTTT. It is translated as CASSSGGYTDTQYF. V usage is TRBV9 and J usage is TRBJ2-3, with 9 bases identical to TRBD2. Trimming took 5 bases from V and 3 from J; bases not matched to a gene: 4. The germline V gene has CDR1 SGDLS and CDR2 YYNGEE. This CDR3 is 14 amino acids long.

V is TRBV19 and J is TRBJ1-5; D may be TRBD1 (5 bases). This CDR3 has 15 residues. Germline CDR1 LNHDA, CDR2 SQIVND (reference sequence). V dropped 7 bases and J dropped 0 bases, with 13 bases sitting between them. The CDR3 sequence: CASTPSRDSNQPQHF. The DNA of the CDR3 is TGTGCCAGTACCCCATCCAGGGATAGCAATCAGCCCCAGCATTTT.

A single count supports this clone. The rearrangement uses TRBV29-1 and TRBJ1-2; no firm D call. V was cut by 6 bases and J by 3 bases, with 11 bases left in between. Germline-derived CDR1 and CDR2 are SQVTM and ANQGSEA. The CDR3 covers 12 residues. CDR3 DNA: TGCAGCGTCGCCACAGCATACTATGGCTACACCTTC. It codes for CSVATAYYGYTF.